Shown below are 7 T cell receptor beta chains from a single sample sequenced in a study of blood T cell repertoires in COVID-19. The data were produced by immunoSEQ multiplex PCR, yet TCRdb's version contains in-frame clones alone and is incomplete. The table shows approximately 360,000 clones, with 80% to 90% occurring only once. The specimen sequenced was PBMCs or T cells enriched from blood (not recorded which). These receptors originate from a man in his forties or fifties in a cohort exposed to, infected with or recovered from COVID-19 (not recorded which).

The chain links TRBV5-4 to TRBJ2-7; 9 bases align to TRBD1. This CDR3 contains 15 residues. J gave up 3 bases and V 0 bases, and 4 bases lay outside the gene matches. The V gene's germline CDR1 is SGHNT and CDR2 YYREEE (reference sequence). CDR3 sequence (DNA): TGTGCCAGCAGCTTGGACCCGGGACAGGGCTACGAGCAGTACTTC. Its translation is CASSLDPGQGYEQYF.

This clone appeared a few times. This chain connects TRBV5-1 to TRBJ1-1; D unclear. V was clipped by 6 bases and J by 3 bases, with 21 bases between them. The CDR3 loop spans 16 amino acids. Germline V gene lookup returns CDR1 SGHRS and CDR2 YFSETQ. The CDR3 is CASKERNPLADTEAFF. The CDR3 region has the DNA TGCGCCAGCAAGGAGAGAAACCCCCTCGCGGACACTGAAGCTTTCTTT.

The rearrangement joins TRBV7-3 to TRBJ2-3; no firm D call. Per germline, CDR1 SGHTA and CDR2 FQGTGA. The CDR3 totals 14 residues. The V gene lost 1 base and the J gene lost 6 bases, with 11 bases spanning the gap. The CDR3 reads CASSLNLAGDTQYF. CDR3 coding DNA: TGTGCCAGCAGCTTAAACCTGGCCGGGGATACGCAGTATTTT. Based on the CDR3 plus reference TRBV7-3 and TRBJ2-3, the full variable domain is GAGVSQTPSNKVTEKGKYVELRCDPISGHTALYWYRQSLGQGPEFLIYFQGTGAADDSGLPNDRFFAVRPEGSVSTLKIQRTERGDSAVYLCASSLNLAGDTQYFGPGTRLTVL.

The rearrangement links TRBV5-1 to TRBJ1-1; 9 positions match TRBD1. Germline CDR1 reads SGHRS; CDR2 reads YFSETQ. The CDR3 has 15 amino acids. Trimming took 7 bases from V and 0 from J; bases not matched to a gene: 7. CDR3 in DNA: TGCGCCAGCGGCCTACAGGGGGCCATGAACACTGAAGCTTTCTTT. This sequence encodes CASGLQGAMNTEAFF.

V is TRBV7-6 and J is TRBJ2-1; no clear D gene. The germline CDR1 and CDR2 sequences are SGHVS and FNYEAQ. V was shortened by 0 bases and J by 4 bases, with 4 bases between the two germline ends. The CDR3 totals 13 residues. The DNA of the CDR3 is TGTGCCAGCAGCTTAGCGCTATACAATGAGCAGTTCTTC. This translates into CASSLALYNEQFF. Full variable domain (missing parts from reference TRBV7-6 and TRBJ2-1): GAGVSQSPRYKVTKRGQDVALRCDPISGHVSLYWYRQALGQGPEFLTYFNYEAQQDKSGLPNDRFSAERPEGSISTLTIQRTEQRDSAMYRCASSLALYNEQFFGPGTRLTVL.

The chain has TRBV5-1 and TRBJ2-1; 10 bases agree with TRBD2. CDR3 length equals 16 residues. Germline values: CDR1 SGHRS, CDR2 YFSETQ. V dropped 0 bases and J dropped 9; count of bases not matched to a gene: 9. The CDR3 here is CASSLALAGVLGEQFF. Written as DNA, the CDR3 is TGCGCCAGCAGCTTGGCTCTAGCGGGAGTCCTGGGTGAGCAGTTCTTC.

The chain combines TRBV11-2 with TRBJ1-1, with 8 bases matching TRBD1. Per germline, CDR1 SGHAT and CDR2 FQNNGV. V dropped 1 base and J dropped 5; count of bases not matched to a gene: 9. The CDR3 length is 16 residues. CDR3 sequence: CASSLVMGQVRTEAFF. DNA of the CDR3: TGTGCCAGCAGCTTAGTTATGGGACAGGTTCGGACTGAAGCTTTCTTT.